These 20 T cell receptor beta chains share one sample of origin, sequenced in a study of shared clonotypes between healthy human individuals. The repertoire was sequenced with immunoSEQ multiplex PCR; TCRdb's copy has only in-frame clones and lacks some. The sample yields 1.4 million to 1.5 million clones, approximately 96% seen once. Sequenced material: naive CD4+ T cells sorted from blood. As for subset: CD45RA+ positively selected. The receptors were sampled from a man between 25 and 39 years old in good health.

DNA for the CDR3: TGTGCCAGCAGTTTACTGGGGGCCGGGACCTACGAGCAGTACTTC. Protein: CASSLLGAGTYEQYF. V is TRBV27 and J is TRBJ2-7; possible D gene TRBD1, 6 bases. Deletions cut 2 bases from V and 2 bases from J, with 13 bases between. The germline V gene encodes CDR1 MNHEY and CDR2 SMNVEV (reference sequence). The CDR3 has 15 residues.

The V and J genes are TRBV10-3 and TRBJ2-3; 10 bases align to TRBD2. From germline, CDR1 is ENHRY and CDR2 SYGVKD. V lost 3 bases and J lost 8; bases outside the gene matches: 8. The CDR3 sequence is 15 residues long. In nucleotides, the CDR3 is TGTGCCATCAGTGAACAGCGGGAGGGGGCGGGTACGCAGTATTTT. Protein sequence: CAISEQREGAGTQYF.

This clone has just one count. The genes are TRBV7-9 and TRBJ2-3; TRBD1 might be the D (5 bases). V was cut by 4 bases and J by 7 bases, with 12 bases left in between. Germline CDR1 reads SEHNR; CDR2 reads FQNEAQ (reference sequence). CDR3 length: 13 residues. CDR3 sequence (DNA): TGTGCCAGCAGCTCGACAGCTGTCCATACGCAGTATTTT. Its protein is CASSSTAVHTQYF.

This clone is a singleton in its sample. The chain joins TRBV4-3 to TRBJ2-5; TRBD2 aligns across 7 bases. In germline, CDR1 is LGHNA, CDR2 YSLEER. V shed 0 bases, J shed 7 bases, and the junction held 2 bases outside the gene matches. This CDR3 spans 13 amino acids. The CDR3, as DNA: TGCGCCAGCAGCCAAGATGGGAGGGGGACCCAGTACTTC. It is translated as CASSQDGRGTQYF.

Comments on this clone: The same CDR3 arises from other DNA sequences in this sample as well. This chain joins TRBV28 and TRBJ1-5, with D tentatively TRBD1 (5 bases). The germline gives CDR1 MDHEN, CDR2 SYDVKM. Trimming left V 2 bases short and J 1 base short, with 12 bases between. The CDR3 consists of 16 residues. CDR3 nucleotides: TGTGCCAGCAGTTTACGGCAGGGAAGGAGCAATCAGCCCCAGCATTTT. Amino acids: CASSLRQGRSNQPQHF.

The CDR3 protein is CASSRDRLASYEQYF. In DNA, the CDR3 is TGCGCCAGCAGCCGGGACAGGTTGGCCTCCTACGAGCAGTACTTC. The chain employs TRBV5-1 and TRBJ2-7; 8 nucleotides agree with TRBD1. The J segment lost 0 bases and the V segment lost 4 bases, leaving 6 bases of the junction unmatched. In germline, CDR1 is SGHRS, CDR2 YFSETQ. The CDR3 is 15 amino acids. Filled out from reference TRBV5-1 and TRBJ2-7, the complete variable domain reads KAGVTQTPRYLIKTRGQQVTLSCSPISGHRSVSWYQQTPGQGLQFLFEYFSETQRNKGNFPGRFSGRQFSNSRSEMNVSTLELGDSALYLCASSRDRLASYEQYFGPGTRLTVT.

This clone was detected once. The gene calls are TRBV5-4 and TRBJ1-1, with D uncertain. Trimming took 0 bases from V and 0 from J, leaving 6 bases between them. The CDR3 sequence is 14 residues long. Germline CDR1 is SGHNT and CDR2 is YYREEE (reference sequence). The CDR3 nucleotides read TGTGCCAGCAGCTTGGGGGTAGTGAACACTGAAGCTTTCTTT. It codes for CASSLGVVNTEAFF.

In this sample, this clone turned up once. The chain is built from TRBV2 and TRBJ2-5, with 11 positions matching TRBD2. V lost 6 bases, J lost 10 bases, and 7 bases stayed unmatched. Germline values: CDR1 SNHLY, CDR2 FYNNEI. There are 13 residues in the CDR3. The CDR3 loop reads CASRGSGRARQYF. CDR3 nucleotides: TGTGCCAGCAGGGGTAGCGGGAGGGCCCGCCAGTACTTC.

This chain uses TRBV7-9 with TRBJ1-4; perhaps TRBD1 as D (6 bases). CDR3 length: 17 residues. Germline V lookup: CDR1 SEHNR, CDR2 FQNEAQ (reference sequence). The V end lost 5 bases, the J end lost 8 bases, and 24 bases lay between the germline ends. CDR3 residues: CASSRSGQLATGEKLFF. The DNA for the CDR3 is TGTGCCAGCAGCCGCTCCGGACAGCTCGCAACGGGAGAAAAACTGTTTTTT.

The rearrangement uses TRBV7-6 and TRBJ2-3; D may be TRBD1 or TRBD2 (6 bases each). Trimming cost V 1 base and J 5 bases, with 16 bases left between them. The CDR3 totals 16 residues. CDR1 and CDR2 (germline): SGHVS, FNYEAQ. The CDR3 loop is CASSLGARGRRDTQYF. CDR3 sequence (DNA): TGTGCCAGCAGCTTAGGGGCCCGGGGGCGCAGAGATACGCAGTATTTT.

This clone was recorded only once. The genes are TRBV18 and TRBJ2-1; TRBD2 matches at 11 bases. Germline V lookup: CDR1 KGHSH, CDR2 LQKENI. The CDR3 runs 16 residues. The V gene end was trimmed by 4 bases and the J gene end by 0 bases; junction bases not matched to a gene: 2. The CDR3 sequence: CASSLGLADSYNEQFF. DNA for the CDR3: TGTGCCAGCTCACTGGGACTAGCGGACTCCTACAATGAGCAGTTCTTC.

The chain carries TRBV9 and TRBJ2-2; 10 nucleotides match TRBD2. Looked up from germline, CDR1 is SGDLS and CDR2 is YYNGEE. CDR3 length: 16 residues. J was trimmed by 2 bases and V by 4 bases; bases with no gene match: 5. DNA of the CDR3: TGTGCCAGCAGCTTGCTAGCGGGAGCTAACACCGGGGAGCTGTTTTTT. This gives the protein CASSLLAGANTGELFF. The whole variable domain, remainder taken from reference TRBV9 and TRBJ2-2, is DSGVTQTPKHLITATGQRVTLRCSPRSGDLSVYWYQQSLDQGLQFLIQYYNGEERAKGNILERFSAQQFPDLHSELNLSSLELGDSALYFCASSLLAGANTGELFFGEGSRLTVL.

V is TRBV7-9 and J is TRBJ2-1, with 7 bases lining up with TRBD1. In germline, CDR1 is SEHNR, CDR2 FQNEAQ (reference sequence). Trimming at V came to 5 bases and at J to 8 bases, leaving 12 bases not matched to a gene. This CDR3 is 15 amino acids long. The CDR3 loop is CASSLSVRGLDEQFF. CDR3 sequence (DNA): TGTGCCAGCAGCCTTTCCGTCAGGGGGTTGGATGAGCAGTTCTTC.

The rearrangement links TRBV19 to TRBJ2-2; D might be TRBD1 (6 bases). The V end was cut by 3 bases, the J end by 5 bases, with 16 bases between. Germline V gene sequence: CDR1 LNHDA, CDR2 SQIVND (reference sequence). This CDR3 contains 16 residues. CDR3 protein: CASSIVGQGMTGELFF. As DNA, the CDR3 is TGTGCCAGTAGTATTGTAGGGCAGGGGATGACCGGGGAGCTGTTTTTT.

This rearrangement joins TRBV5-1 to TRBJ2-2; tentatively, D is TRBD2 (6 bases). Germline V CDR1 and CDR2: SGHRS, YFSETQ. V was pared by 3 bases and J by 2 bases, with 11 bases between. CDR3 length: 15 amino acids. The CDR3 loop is CASSSAGLNTGELFF. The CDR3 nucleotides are TGCGCCAGCAGCTCGGCGGGGCTAAACACCGGGGAGCTGTTTTTT.

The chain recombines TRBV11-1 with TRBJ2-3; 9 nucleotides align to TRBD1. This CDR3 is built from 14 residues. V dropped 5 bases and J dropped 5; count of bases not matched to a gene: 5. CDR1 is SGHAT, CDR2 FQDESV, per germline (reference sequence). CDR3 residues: CASSVGTGKDTQYF. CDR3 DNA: TGTGCCAGCAGCGTCGGGACAGGGAAAGATACGCAGTATTTT.

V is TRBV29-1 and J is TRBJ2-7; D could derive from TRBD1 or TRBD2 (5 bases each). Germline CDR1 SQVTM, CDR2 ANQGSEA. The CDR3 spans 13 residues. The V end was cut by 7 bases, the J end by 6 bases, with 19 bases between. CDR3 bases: TGCAGCGCCGAGGGACCCTTAGGGTCCGAGCAGTACTTC. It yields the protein CSAEGPLGSEQYF.

As DNA, the CDR3 is TGTGCCAGCACCTCACAGTCGCCTTTCACAGATACGCAGTATTTT. It encodes CASTSQSPFTDTQYF. The V and J genes are TRBV28 and TRBJ2-3, with D unclear. Germline V gives CDR1 MDHEN, CDR2 SYDVKM. This CDR3 contains 15 residues. Trimming stripped 7 bases from V and 2 bases from J, with 16 bases between.

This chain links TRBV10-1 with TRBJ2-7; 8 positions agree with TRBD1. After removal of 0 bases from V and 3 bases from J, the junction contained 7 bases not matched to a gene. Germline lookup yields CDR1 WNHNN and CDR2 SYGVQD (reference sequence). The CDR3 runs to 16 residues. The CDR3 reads CASSESIDRGYYEQYF. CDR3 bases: TGCGCCAGCAGTGAGTCGATCGACAGGGGTTACTACGAGCAGTACTTC.

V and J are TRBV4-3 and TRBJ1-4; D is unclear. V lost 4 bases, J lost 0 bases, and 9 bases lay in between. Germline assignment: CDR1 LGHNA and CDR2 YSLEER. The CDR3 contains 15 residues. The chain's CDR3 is CASSPTLATNEKLFF. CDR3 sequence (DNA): TGCGCCAGCAGCCCGACCCTTGCAACTAATGAAAAACTGTTTTTT.